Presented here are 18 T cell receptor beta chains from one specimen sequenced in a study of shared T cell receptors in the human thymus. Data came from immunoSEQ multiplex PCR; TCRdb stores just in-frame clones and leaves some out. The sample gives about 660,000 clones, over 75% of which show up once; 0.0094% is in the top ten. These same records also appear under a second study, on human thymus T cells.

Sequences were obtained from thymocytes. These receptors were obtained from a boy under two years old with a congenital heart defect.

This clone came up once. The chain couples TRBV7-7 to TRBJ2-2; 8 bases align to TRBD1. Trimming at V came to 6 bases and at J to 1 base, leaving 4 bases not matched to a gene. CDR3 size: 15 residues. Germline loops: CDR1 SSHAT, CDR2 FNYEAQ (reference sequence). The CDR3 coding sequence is TGTGCCAGCAGTTCCGGGACAGGGAACACCGGGGAGCTGTTTTTT. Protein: CASSSGTGNTGELFF.

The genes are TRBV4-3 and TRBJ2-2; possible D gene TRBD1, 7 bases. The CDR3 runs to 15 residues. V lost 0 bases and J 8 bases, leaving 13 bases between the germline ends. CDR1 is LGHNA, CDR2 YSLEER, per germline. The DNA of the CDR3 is TGCGCCAGCAGCCAAGAAAGCAGGGGGAGGGGGGAGCTGTTTTTT. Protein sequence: CASSQESRGRGELFF.

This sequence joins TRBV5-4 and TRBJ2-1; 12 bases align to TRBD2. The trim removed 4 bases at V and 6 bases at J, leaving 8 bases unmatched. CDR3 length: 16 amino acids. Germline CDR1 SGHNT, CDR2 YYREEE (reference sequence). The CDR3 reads CASSETSGRCCNEQFF. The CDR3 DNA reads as TGTGCCAGCAGCGAGACTAGCGGGAGATGTTGCAATGAGCAGTTCTTC.

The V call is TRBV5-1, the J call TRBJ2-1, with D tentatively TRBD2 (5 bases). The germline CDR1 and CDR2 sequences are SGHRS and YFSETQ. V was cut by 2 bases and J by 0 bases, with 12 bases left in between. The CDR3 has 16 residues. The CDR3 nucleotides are TGCGCCAGCAGCTTACGCGGGTTGAGCTCCTACAATGAGCAGTTCTTC. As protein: CASSLRGLSSYNEQFF.

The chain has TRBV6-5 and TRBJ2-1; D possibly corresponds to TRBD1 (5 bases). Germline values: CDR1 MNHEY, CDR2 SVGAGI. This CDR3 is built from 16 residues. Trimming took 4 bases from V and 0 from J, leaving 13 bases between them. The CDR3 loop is CASSSLDNRSYNEQFF. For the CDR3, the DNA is TGTGCCAGCAGTTCGCTGGACAACCGCTCCTACAATGAGCAGTTCTTC.

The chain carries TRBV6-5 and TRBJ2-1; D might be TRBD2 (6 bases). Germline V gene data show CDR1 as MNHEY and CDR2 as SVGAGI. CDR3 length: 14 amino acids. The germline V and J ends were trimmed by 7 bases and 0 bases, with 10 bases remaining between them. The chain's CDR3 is CASTPGDSYNEQFF. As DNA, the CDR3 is TGTGCCAGCACCCCGGGAGACTCCTACAATGAGCAGTTCTTC.

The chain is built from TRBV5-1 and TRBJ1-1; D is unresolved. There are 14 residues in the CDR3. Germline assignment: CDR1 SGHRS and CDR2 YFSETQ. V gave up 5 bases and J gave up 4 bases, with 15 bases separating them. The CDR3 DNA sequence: TGCGCCAGCAGGGATCTAGGTGTGGGCACTGAAGCTTTCTTT. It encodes CASRDLGVGTEAFF.

The CDR3: CASSLVGGSEAFF. The CDR3 nucleotides are TGTGCCAGCAGCTTGGTAGGGGGCTCTGAAGCTTTCTTT. The chain employs TRBV5-6 and TRBJ1-1, with TRBD1 matching 7 bases. V shed 0 bases, J shed 6 bases, and the junction held 2 bases outside the gene matches. The CDR3 runs to 13 residues. In germline, CDR1 is SGHDT, CDR2 YYEEEE.

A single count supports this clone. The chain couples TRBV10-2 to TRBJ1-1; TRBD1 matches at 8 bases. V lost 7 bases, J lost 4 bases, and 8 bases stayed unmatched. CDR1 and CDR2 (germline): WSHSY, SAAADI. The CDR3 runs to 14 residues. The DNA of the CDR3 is TGCGCCAGCATGACAGGGGCTATCGCCACTGAAGCTTTCTTT. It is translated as CASMTGAIATEAFF.

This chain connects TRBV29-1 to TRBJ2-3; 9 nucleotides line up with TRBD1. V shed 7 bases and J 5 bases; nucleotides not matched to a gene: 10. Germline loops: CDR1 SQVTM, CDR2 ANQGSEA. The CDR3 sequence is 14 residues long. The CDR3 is CSAKGYRGQDTQYF. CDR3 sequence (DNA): TGCAGCGCTAAAGGGTACAGGGGGCAAGATACGCAGTATTTT.

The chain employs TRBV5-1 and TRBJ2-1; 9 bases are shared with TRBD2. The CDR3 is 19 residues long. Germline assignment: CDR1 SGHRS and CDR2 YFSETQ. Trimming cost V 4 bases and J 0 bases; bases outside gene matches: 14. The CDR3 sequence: CASSPPTRGGESSYNEQFF. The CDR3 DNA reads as TGCGCCAGCAGCCCCCCAACCCGCGGGGGGGAAAGCTCCTACAATGAGCAGTTCTTC.

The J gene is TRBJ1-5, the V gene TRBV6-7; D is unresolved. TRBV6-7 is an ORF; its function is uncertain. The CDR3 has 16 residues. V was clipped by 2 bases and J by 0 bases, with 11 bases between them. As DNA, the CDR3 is TGTGCCAGCAGTTACAGTGAGTGGTGTAGCAATCAGCCCCAGCATTTT. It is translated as CASSYSEWCSNQPQHF.

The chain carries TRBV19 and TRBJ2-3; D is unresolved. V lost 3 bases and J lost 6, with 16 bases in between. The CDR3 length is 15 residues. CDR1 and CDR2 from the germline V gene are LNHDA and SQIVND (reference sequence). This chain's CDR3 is CASSMEQNERDTQYF. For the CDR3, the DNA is TGTGCCAGTAGTATGGAGCAAAACGAGAGGGATACGCAGTATTTT.

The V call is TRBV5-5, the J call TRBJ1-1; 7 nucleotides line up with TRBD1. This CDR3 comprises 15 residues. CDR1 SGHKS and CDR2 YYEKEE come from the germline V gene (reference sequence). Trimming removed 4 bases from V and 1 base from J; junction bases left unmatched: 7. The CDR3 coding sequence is TGTGCCAGCAGCCCCTGGACAGGAGGGAACACTGAAGCTTTCTTT. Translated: CASSPWTGGNTEAFF. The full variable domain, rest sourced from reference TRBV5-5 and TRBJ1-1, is DAGVTQSPTHLIKTRGQQVTLRCSPISGHKSVSWYQQVLGQGPQFIFQYYEKEERGRGNFPDRFSARQFPNYSSELNVNALLLGDSALYLCASSPWTGGNTEAFFGQGTRLTVV.

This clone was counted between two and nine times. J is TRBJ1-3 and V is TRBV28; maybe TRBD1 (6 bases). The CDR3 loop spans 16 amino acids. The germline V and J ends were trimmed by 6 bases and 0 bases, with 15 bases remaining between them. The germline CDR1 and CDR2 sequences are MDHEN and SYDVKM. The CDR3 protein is CASSAPDRISGNTIYF. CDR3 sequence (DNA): TGTGCCAGCAGCGCCCCCGACAGGATCTCTGGAAACACCATATATTTT.

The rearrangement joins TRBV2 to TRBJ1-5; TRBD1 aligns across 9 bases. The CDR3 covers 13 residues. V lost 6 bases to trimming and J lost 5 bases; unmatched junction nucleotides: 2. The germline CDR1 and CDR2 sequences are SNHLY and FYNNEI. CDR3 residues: CASRRQGDQPQHF. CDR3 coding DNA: TGTGCCAGCAGGAGACAGGGGGATCAGCCCCAGCATTTT.

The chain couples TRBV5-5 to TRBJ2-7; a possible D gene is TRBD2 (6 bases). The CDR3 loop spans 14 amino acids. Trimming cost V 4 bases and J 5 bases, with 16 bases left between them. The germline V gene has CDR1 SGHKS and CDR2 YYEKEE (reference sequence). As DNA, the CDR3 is TGTGCCAGCAGCCCGAGGGGCGGAGGGAACGAGCAGTACTTC. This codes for CASSPRGGGNEQYF.

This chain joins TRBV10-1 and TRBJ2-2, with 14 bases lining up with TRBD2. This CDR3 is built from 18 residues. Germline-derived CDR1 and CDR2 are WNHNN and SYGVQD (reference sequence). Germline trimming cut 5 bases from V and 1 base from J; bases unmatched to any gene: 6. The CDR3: CASSPGLAGEGNTGELFF. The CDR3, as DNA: TGCGCCAGCAGTCCGGGACTAGCGGGAGAAGGGAACACCGGGGAGCTGTTTTTT.